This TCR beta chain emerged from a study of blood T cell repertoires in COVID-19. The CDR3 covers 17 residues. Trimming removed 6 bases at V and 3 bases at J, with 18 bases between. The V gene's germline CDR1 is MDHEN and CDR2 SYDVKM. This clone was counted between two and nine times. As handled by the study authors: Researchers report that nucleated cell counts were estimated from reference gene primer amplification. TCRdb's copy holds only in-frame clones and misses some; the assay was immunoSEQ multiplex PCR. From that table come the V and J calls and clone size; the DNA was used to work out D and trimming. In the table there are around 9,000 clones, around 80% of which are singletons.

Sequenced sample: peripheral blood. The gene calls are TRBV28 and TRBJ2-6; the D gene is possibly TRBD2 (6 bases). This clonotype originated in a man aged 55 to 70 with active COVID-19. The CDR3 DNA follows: TGTGCCAGCAGCCCTGCGGGGCGGGCGGTTGGGGCCAACGTCCTGACTTTC. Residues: CASSPAGRAVGANVLTF.